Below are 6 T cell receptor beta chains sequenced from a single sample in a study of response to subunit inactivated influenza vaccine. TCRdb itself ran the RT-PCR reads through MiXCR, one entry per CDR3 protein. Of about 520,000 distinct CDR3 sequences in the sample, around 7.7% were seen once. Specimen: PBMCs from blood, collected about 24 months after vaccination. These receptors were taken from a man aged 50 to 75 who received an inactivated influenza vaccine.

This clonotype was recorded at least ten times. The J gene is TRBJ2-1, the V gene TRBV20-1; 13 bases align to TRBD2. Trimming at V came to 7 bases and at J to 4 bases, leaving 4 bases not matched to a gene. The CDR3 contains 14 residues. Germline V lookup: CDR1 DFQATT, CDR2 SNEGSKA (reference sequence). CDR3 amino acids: CSVTSGGIYNEQFF. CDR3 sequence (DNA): TGCAGTGTGACTAGCGGGGGGATTTACAATGAGCAGTTCTTC.

The CDR3 is CASSPITSGSTDTQYF. CDR3 nucleotide sequence: TGTGCCAGCAGTCCAATTACTAGCGGAAGCACAGATACGCAGTATTTT. J is TRBJ2-3 and V is TRBV12-3 or TRBV12-4; 8 bases map to TRBD2. V lost 5 bases and J lost 0; bases outside the gene matches: 7. The CDR3 has 16 amino acids.

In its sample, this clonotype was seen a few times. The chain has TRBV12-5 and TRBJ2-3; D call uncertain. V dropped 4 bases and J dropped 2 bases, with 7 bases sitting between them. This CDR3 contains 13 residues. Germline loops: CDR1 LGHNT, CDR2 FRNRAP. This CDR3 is CASGSDLTDTQYF. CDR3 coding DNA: TGTGCTAGTGGTTCGGATCTCACAGATACGCAGTATTTT. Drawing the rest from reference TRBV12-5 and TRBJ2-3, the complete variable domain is DARVTQTPRHKVTEMGQEVTMRCQPILGHNTVFWYRQTMMQGLELLAYFRNRAPLDDSGMPKDRFSAEMPDATLATLKIQPSEPRDSAVYFCASGSDLTDTQYFGPGTRLTVL.

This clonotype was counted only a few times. The CDR3 sequence: CASSIMPDGALWPNSPLHF. The CDR3 bases are TGTGCCAGCAGCATTATGCCGGACGGGGCACTTTGGCCCAATTCACCCCTCCACTTT. V and J are TRBV21-1 and TRBJ1-6; the D call TRBD1 from the table was never checked on the DNA. TRBV21-1 is termed a pseudogene. CDR3 size: 19 residues.

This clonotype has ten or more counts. The CDR3 spells CATSDPGTTSYEQYF. For the CDR3, the DNA is TGTGCCACCAGTGATCCCGGGACAACCTCCTACGAGCAGTACTTC. The V and J genes are TRBV24-1 and TRBJ2-7; possible D gene TRBD1, 6 bases. The CDR3 loop spans 15 amino acids. From germline, CDR1 is KGHDR and CDR2 SFDVKD. The V end lost 3 bases, the J end lost 0 bases, and 11 bases lay between the germline ends.

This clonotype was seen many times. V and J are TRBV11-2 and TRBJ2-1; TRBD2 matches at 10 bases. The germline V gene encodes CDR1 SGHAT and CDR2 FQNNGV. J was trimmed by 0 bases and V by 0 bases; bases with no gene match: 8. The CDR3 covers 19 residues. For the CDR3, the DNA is TGTGCCAGCAGCTTAGATGCTAGCGGGGGCCTTAGCTCCTACAATGAGCAGTTCTTC. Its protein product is CASSLDASGGLSSYNEQFF.